This passage covers 30 T cell receptor beta chains from one sample sequenced in a study of T cells in Graves' hyperthyroidism and ophthalmopathy. Researchers amplified the TCR beta CDR3 regions from RNA transcripts. Primed by the HTBI set, a first-round RT-PCR was run on the TCR CDR3. TCRdb re-called the multiplex PCR reads with MiXCR, one entry per CDR3 protein. The sample contains about 610,000 distinct CDR3 sequences, just over 45% of which appear only once. The sample consisted of peripheral blood or thyroid tissue (not recorded which). The receptors derive from a woman aged 18-30 years with Graves' hyperthyroidism.

This clonotype came up many times. The chain carries TRBV19 and TRBJ1-5; D unclear. Trimming removed 5 bases at V and 0 bases at J, with 20 bases between. CDR3 length equals 18 residues. Germline V gives CDR1 LNHDA, CDR2 SQIVND (reference sequence). Here the CDR3 reads CASSAGFKRSASNQPQHF. DNA of the CDR3: TGTGCCAGTAGTGCGGGATTTAAGAGGTCAGCTAGCAATCAGCCCCAGCATTTT.

This rearrangement joins TRBV12-3 or TRBV12-4 to TRBJ1-2, with D unclear. Between the trimmed V and J ends, which lost 0 bases and 0 bases, there was a span of 11 bases. The CDR3 totals 16 residues. The CDR3 sequence is CASSLAGPSSNYGYTF. DNA of the CDR3: TGTGCCAGCAGTTTAGCGGGTCCTTCTTCTAACTATGGCTACACCTTC.

This clonotype was observed many times. The chain joins TRBV7-9 to TRBJ1-6; D possibly corresponds to TRBD1 (6 bases). The V end lost 2 bases, the J end lost 9 bases, and 17 bases lay between the germline ends. CDR1 is SEHNR and CDR2 is FQNEAQ in the germline V gene (reference sequence). The CDR3 length is 16 residues. The DNA of the CDR3 is TGTGCCAGCAGCTTATACCCCCCTGGAGGGGGTTCACCCCTCCACTTT. This codes for CASSLYPPGGGSPLHF.

This sequence joins TRBV7-9 and TRBJ2-5; the D gene could be TRBD1 or TRBD2 (6 bases each). Trimming took off 1 base at V and 7 bases at J, with 13 bases between the two ends. Per the germline V gene, CDR1 is SEHNR and CDR2 is FQNEAQ (reference sequence). The CDR3 runs to 14 residues. CDR3 sequence reads: CASSLGGGSGTQYF. The CDR3, as DNA: TGTGCCAGCAGCTTAGGAGGGGGTAGCGGGACCCAGTACTTC.

This rearrangement joins TRBV24-1 to TRBJ2-2, with 7 bases that match TRBD1. J was trimmed by 8 bases and V by 1 base; bases with no gene match: 3. Germline-derived CDR1 and CDR2 are KGHDR and SFDVKD. The CDR3 length is 14 residues. The DNA of the CDR3 is TGTGCCACCAGTGATTTAGGGGGACAGGGGGAGCTGTTTTTT. Its translation: CATSDLGGQGELFF.

V and J are TRBV15 and TRBJ2-2; 12 nucleotides line up with TRBD2. The CDR3 loop spans 17 amino acids. After removal of 0 bases from V and 5 bases from J, the junction contained 4 bases not matched to a gene. The V gene's germline CDR1 is LNHNV and CDR2 YYDKDF (reference sequence). The CDR3 region has the DNA TGTGCCACCAGCAGAGATCGTACTAGCGGGGGGACCGGGGAGCTGTTTTTT. Its translation: CATSRDRTSGGTGELFF.

The CDR3 sequence is CASRPPGQGNIQYF. In DNA, the CDR3 is TGTGCCAGCAGACCTCCGGGACAGGGAAACATTCAGTACTTC. The chain joins TRBV2 to TRBJ2-4; 9 bases align to TRBD1. V was clipped by 6 bases and J by 6 bases; unmatched bases: 6. Germline-derived CDR1 and CDR2 are SNHLY and FYNNEI. CDR3 size: 14 residues.

This clonotype was seen at least ten times. The V gene is TRBV5-6, the J gene TRBJ2-2; D is unclear. This CDR3 contains 13 residues. V gave up 3 bases and J gave up 5 bases, with 8 bases separating them. Germline V lookup: CDR1 SGHDT, CDR2 YYEEEE. CDR3 in DNA: TGTGCCAGCAGCTCGACAATGACCGGGGAGCTGTTTTTT. Its translation is CASSSTMTGELFF.

The table lists this clonotype with many counts. The J gene is TRBJ2-5, the V gene TRBV3-1; the D call may be TRBD1 or TRBD2 (5 bases each). The V end was cut by 6 bases, the J end by 2 bases, with 13 bases between. This CDR3 is 14 amino acids long. CDR1 LGHDT and CDR2 YNNKEL come from the germline V gene (reference sequence). The CDR3 coding sequence is TGTGCCAGCAGTCGGAAAGAGGGGCAAGAGACCCAGTACTTC. Residues: CASSRKEGQETQYF.

This clonotype has a count of ten or more. The V and J genes are TRBV24-1 and TRBJ2-7; the D gene is possibly TRBD1 (6 bases). The CDR3 covers 15 residues. In germline, CDR1 is KGHDR, CDR2 SFDVKD. Between the trimmed V and J ends, which lost 4 bases and 5 bases, there was a span of 17 bases. The CDR3 sequence: CATSESGQGINEQYF. CDR3 DNA sequence: TGTGCCACCAGTGAGTCTGGGCAGGGGATAAACGAGCAGTACTTC.

The V call is TRBV15, the J call TRBJ1-2, with a possible D match to TRBD1 (5 bases). In germline, CDR1 is LNHNV, CDR2 YYDKDF (reference sequence). Trimming removed 2 bases at V and 6 bases at J, with 10 bases between. There are 13 residues in the CDR3. The chain's CDR3 is CATSRQGPDGYTF. The CDR3 nucleotides are TGTGCCACCAGCAGACAGGGACCCGATGGCTACACCTTC.

The rearrangement links TRBV5-1 to TRBJ2-6; 7 bases are a match to TRBD1. CDR3 length: 15 residues. V was clipped by 6 bases and J by 0 bases; unmatched bases: 3. The germline CDR1 and CDR2 sequences are SGHRS and YFSETQ. The CDR3 bases are TGCGCCAGCAAGGACAGGTTCTCTGGGGCCAACGTCCTGACTTTC. Protein sequence: CASKDRFSGANVLTF.

This clonotype was seen many times. The J gene is TRBJ2-6, the V gene TRBV12-3 or TRBV12-4; 8 nucleotides agree with TRBD1. Unmatched junction bases numbered 4, after V lost 0 bases and J lost 0 bases. The CDR3 is made up of 18 amino acids. The CDR3: CASSLALGQASGANVLTF. The CDR3 coding sequence is TGTGCCAGCAGTTTAGCCCTGGGACAGGCCTCTGGGGCCAACGTCCTGACTTTC.

Concerning this clonotype itself: Sequence at one end of the junction differs from germline and may be a read error. The chain couples TRBV6-1 to TRBJ1-2, with TRBD1 matching 7 bases. This CDR3 region has 13 residues. Germline V lookup: CDR1 MNHNS, CDR2 SASEGT. The CDR3 sequence: CAISEQAGGGYTF. The CDR3 DNA reads as TGTGCCATCAGTGAACAGGCAGGGGGAGGCTACACCTTC.

This clonotype was seen only a few times. The chain combines TRBV11-2 with TRBJ2-5; no definite D call. Looked up from germline, CDR1 is SGHAT and CDR2 is FQNNGV. CDR3 size: 13 residues. V lost 4 bases and J lost 5, with 11 bases in between. CDR3 bases: TGTGCCAGCAGCTACGTACAGAGGGAGACCCAGTACTTC. Its translation: CASSYVQRETQYF. Looking up the rest from reference TRBV11-2 and TRBJ2-5 gives the full variable domain: EAGVAQSPRYKIIEKRQSVAFWCNPISGHATLYWYQQILGQGPKLLIQFQNNGVVDDSQLPKDRFSAERLKGVDSTLKIQPAKLEDSAVYLCASSYVQRETQYFGPGTRLLVL.

A note on this clonotype: A single base separates this from a much larger clone, so it may be a read error. The CDR3 nucleotides are TGTGCCAGCAGCCAGACAGGAGAAGCTTTCTTT. It encodes CASSQTGEAFF. The gene calls are TRBV6-5 and TRBJ1-1, with a tentative D call TRBD1 (6 bases). CDR1 is MNHEY, CDR2 SVGAGI, per germline. V was shortened by 6 bases and J by 8 bases, with 10 bases between the two germline ends. This CDR3 has 11 amino acids.

J is TRBJ1-3 and V is TRBV15; D not certain. Germline V gene sequence: CDR1 LNHNV, CDR2 YYDKDF (reference sequence). V lost 3 bases and J 3 bases, leaving 12 bases between the germline ends. This CDR3 contains 15 residues. This CDR3 is CATSSPRSGGNTIYF. The CDR3, as DNA: TGTGCCACCAGCAGCCCCCGCAGCGGTGGAAACACCATATATTTT.

This clonotype was counted at least ten times. The genes are TRBV20-1 and TRBJ1-1; D gene ambiguous. This CDR3 contains 11 residues. Germline V gene sequence: CDR1 DFQATT, CDR2 SNEGSKA (reference sequence). V shed 5 bases and J shed 0 bases, with 4 bases lying between them. DNA of the CDR3: TGCAGTGCTCCTGTGAACACTGAAGCTTTCTTT. Amino acid sequence: CSAPVNTEAFF.

The rearrangement uses TRBV9 and TRBJ1-2; 10 bases are a match to TRBD1. The germline gives CDR1 SGDLS, CDR2 YYNGEE. V lost 4 bases and J lost 2; bases outside the gene matches: 11. The CDR3 covers 17 residues. The CDR3: CASSTSSGTGANYGYTF. CDR3 coding DNA: TGTGCCAGCAGCACCTCTAGCGGGACAGGGGCCAACTATGGCTACACCTTC.

The chain carries TRBV6-1 and TRBJ1-1; the match to TRBD1 covers 9 bases. With V trimmed by 2 bases and J by 4 bases, 5 bases remained unmatched. This CDR3 is 15 amino acids long. CDR1 is MNHNS, CDR2 SASEGT, per germline. The CDR3 region is CASSEYRGPFTEAFF. DNA for the CDR3: TGTGCCAGCAGTGAATACAGGGGGCCTTTCACTGAAGCTTTCTTT.

This clonotype appeared many times. This chain uses TRBV3-1 with TRBJ1-1; D may be TRBD1 (5 bases). CDR3 length: 14 residues. V dropped 0 bases and J dropped 5 bases, with 10 bases sitting between them. Germline CDR1 and CDR2: LGHDT and YNNKEL (reference sequence). CDR3 region: CASSQEFGGTEAFF. CDR3 coding DNA: TGTGCCAGCAGCCAAGAGTTTGGGGGTACTGAAGCTTTCTTT.

This clonotype was counted at least ten times. This chain uses TRBV19 with TRBJ1-5; D remains unclear. This CDR3 region has 14 residues. CDR1 and CDR2 (germline): LNHDA, SQIVND (reference sequence). V gave up 7 bases and J gave up 0 bases, with 10 bases separating them. This CDR3 reads CASMAAYSNQPQHF. CDR3 nucleotides: TGTGCCAGTATGGCCGCTTATAGCAATCAGCCCCAGCATTTT.

Concerning this clonotype itself: An end of the junction does not agree with germline; a read error may underlie this. J is TRBJ2-2 and V is TRBV7-9; D assignment may be TRBD1 or TRBD2 (5 bases each). CDR1 is SEHNR and CDR2 is FQNEAQ in the germline V gene (reference sequence). This CDR3 has 15 amino acids. The CDR3 here is CASSHGDPNTGEPFF. The CDR3 region has the DNA TGTGCCAGCAGCCACGGGGACCCCAACACCGGGGAGCCGTTTTTT.

This clonotype was counted ten times or more. J is TRBJ1-5 and V is TRBV5-1; the match to TRBD1 covers 7 bases. CDR3 length equals 15 residues. The V and J ends lost 0 bases and 3 bases, in that order; junction bases with no gene match: 3. Germline CDR1 SGHRS, CDR2 YFSETQ. In DNA form, the CDR3 reads TGCGCCAGCAGCTTGGACAGGGGCTCCAATCAGCCCCAGCATTTT. This translates into CASSLDRGSNQPQHF.

This chain uses TRBV2 with TRBJ2-1; D tentatively fits TRBD1 or TRBD2 (5 bases each). Germline V gene data show CDR1 as SNHLY and CDR2 as FYNNEI. The CDR3 totals 13 residues. Trimming cost V 5 bases and J 6 bases, with 11 bases left between them. The CDR3 DNA sequence: TGTGCCAGCAGTCTAGAGGGGCCCAATGAGCAGTTCTTC. Protein: CASSLEGPNEQFF.

This clonotype was observed at least ten times. This may arise from a read error, as a much more abundant clone is one base away. The chain combines TRBV19 with TRBJ2-7; D perhaps matches TRBD2 (5 bases). The V gene lost 8 bases and the J gene lost 2 bases, with 16 bases spanning the gap. CDR1 is LNHDA and CDR2 is SQIVND in the germline V gene (reference sequence). The CDR3 has 14 amino acids. This CDR3 is CASEVTGLPYEQYF. The CDR3 region has the DNA TGTGCCAGTGAGGTTACGGGATTACCCTACGAGCAGTACTTC. Full variable domain (rest looked up from reference TRBV19 and TRBJ2-7): DGGITQSPKYLFRKEGQNVTLSCEQNLNHDAMYWYRQDPGQGLRLIYYSQIVNDFQKGDIAEGYSVSREKKESFPLTVTSAQKNPTAFYLCASEVTGLPYEQYFGPGTRLTVT.

There are a few counts of this clonotype. V and J are TRBV6-2 or TRBV6-3 and TRBJ2-5, with D perhaps given as TRBD1 or TRBD2 (6 bases each). V lost 6 bases to trimming and J lost 4 bases, with 12 bases between them. Germline assignment: CDR1 MNHEY and CDR2 SVGEGT. The CDR3 spans 13 residues. Here the CDR3 DNA reads TGTGCCAGCAGGAGGGGGGTCGGAGAGACCCAGTACTTC. Protein: CASRRGVGETQYF.

This clonotype was observed many times. The gene calls are TRBV6-5 and TRBJ1-2, with a weak D call TRBD1 (5 bases). The CDR3 consists of 11 residues. Trimming stripped 6 bases from V and 14 bases from J, with 16 bases between. Germline V gives CDR1 MNHEY, CDR2 SVGAGI. The DNA of the CDR3 is TGTGCCAGCAGCCACGGGGAGGGGTGGACCTTC. It specifies CASSHGEGWTF.

To note about this clonotype: A junction boundary mismatches the germline segment, possibly from a read error. The chain links TRBV12-3 or TRBV12-4 to TRBJ2-7; TRBD1 aligns across 9 bases. The CDR3 runs to 14 residues. CDR3 sequence (DNA): TGTGCCAGCGGCCGGGGACAGGGCGGTAGCGAGCAGTGCTTC. Encoded protein: CASGRGQGGSEQCF.

The rearrangement links TRBV10-3 to TRBJ1-5; D uncertain. CDR3 length: 15 residues. Trimming removed 10 bases from V and 0 bases from J, with 16 bases in between. CDR1 is ENHRY and CDR2 is SYGVKD in the germline V gene. CDR3 sequence (DNA): TGTGCCAGCTCACCGGGCAGCCCTAGCAATCAGCCCCAGCATTTT. This codes for CASSPGSPSNQPQHF.